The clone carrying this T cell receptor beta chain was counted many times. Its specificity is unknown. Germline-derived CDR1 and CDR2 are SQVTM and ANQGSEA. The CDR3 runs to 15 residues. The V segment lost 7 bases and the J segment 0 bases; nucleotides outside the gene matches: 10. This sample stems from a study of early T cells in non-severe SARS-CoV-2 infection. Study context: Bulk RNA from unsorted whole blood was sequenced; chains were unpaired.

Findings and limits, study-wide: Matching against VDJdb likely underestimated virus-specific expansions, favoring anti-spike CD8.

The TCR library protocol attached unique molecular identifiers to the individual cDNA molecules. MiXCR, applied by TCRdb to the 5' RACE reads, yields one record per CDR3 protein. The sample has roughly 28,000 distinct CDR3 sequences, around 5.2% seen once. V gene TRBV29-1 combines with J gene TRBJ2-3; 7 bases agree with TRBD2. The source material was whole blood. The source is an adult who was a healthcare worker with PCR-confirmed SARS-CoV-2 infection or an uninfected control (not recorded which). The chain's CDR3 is CSAGGSPTSTDTQYF. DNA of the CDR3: TGCAGCGCGGGGGGTTCACCTACTAGCACAGATACGCAGTATTTT.